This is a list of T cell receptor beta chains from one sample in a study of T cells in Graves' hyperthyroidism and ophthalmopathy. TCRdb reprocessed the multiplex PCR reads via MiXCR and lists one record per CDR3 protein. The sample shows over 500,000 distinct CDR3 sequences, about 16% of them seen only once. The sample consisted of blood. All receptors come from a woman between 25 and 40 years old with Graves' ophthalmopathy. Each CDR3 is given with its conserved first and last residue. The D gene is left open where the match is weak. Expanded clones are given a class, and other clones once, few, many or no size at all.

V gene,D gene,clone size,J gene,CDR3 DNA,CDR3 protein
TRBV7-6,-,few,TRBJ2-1,TGTGCCAGCAGCTTAGAGGCTAGCGTTTCCTACAATGAGCAGTTCTTC,CASSLEASVSYNEQFF
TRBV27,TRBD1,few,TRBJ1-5,TGTGCCACCGCACCCGGGACAGCAAATCAGCCCCAGCATTTT,CATAPGTANQPQHF
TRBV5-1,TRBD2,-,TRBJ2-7,TGCGCCAGCAGCTTCGGACTAGCGGGAATCGTCTCCTACGAGCAGTACTTC,CASSFGLAGIVSYEQYF
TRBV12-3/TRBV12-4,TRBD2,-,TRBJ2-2,TGTGCCAGCAGCCAAGATCTAGCGGGAGCTACCGGGGAGCTGTTTTTT,CASSQDLAGATGELFF
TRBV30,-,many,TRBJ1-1,TGTGCTGTCGCTGAAGCTTTCTTT,CAVAEAFF
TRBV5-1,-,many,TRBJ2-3,TGCGCCAGCAGCTCGGAAGTCGGCCGGCCCACAGATACGCAGTATTTT,CASSSEVGRPTDTQYF
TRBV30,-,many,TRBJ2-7,TGTGCCTGGAAAGCAGGGGGATCAGCGGGTGAGCAGTACTTC,CAWKAGGSAGEQYF
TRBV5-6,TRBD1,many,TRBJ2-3,TGTGCCAGCAGCTTAGGGACAGGCTCTAGCACAGATACGCAGTATTTT,CASSLGTGSSTDTQYF
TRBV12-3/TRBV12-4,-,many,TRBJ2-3,TGTGCCAGCAGTGGACTTAACACAGATACGCAGTATTTT,CASSGLNTDTQYF
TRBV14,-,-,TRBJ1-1,TGTGCCAGCAGCCAAGATAATGGGAGGACTGAAGCTTTCTTT,CASSQDNGRTEAFF
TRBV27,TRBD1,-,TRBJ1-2,TGTGCCAGCAGCCGGGAAGGGGGCGTCGACTATGGCTACACCTTC,CASSREGGVDYGYTF
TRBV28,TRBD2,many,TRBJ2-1,TGTGCCAGCAAGTTTACCGGGACTAGCGGGAGGGTATCCTACAATGAGCAGTTCTTC,CASKFTGTSGRVSYNEQFF
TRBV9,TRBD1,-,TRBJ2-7,TGTGCCAGCAGCGTAGCGGGACAGGGCCTCTACGAGCAGTACTTC,CASSVAGQGLYEQYF
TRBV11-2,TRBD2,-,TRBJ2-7,TGTGCCAGCAGTTTAGAAGGAGCGGGAGGCTCCTACGAGCAGTACTTC,CASSLEGAGGSYEQYF
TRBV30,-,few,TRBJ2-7,TGTGCCTGGAGTGTAGGGACCCCCTACGAGCAGTACTTC,CAWSVGTPYEQYF
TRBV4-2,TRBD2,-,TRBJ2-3,TGTGCCAGCAGCCAGAAGGGCGAGACTAGCACACAACTCAGCACAGATACGCAGTATTTT,CASSQKGETSTQLSTDTQYF
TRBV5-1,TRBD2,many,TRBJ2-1,TGCGCCAGCAGCTTGGAAGGCGGGAGGGAGGAGGGTGAGCAGTTCTTC,CASSLEGGREEGEQFF
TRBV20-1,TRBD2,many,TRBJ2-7,TGCAGTGCTCCAAGGGCTAGCGGTACCTACGAGCAGTACTTC,CSAPRASGTYEQYF
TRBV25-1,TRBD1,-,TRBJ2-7,TGTGCCAGCGCAAAATCCGGGACAGGGCTTTCCAACTACGAGCAGTACTTC,CASAKSGTGLSNYEQYF
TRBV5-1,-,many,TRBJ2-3,TGCGCCAGCAGCGCATGGGACGGAAGCACAGATACGCAGTATTTT,CASSAWDGSTDTQYF
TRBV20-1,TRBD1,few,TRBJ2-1,TGCAGTGCACTAGCTGGGACAGGAAACAATGAGCAGTTCTTC,CSALAGTGNNEQFF
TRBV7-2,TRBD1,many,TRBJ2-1,TGTGCCAGCAGCCCGACAGGGGCCCCCAATGAGCAGTTCTTC,CASSPTGAPNEQFF
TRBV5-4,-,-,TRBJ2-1,TGTGCCAGCAGACGGATGGGGGCGGCCAAGTACAATGAGCAGTTCTTC,CASRRMGAAKYNEQFF
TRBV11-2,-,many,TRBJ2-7,TGTGCCAGCAGCTCCCTCTTTCGTATCCGGGACCGCCAAGGCTACGAGCAGTACTTC,CASSSLFRIRDRQGYEQYF
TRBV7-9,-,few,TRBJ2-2,TGTGCCACCAGCCCGCCGGGCGAGGACACCGGGGAGCTGTTTTTT,CATSPPGEDTGELFF
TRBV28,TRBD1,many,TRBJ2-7,TGTGCCAGCAGTCCAGCGGACTGGACAGGGCGCGAGCAGTACTTC,CASSPADWTGREQYF
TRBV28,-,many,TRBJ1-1,TGTGCCAGCACCTCACAGGAGGGGGAAGGCACTGAAGCTTTCTTT,CASTSQEGEGTEAFF
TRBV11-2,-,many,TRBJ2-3,TGTGCCAGCAGCTTGGAAGTCACAGATACGCAGTATTTT,CASSLEVTDTQYF
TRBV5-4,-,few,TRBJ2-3,TGTGCCAGCAGCTTCAGGGAAGATACGCAGTATTTT,CASSFREDTQYF
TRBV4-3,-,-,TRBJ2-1,TGCGCCAGGAGCCAAGATTCGGGCTTTTACAATGAGCAGTTCTTC,CARSQDSGFYNEQFF
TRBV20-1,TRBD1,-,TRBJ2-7,TGCAGTGCTAGAGTTTGGGACAGGGGTAACTACGAGCAGTACTTC,CSARVWDRGNYEQYF
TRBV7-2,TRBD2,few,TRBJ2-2,TGTGCCAGCAGCCCCCGTGGACTAGCGGGAGCCGGGGAGCTGTTTTTT,CASSPRGLAGAGELFF
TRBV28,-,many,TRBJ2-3,TGTGCCAGCAGTTCCCCTGTGGAAGCCTTTAGCAGCACAGATACGCAGTATTTT,CASSSPVEAFSSTDTQYF
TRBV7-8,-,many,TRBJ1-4,TGTGCCAGCAGCTTGGGCGCAGGGTACAACGAAAAACTGTTTTTT,CASSLGAGYNEKLFF
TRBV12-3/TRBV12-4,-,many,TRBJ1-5,TGTGCCAGCAGCGACATGGATCAGCCCCAGCATTTT,CASSDMDQPQHF